The entry below describes one TCR beta chain. This entry belongs to a study of OX40 agonist ivuxolimab in advanced cancers. Profiling relied on immunoSEQ multiplex PCR, and the TCRdb table lists in-frame clones only, not all of them. The sample gives over 60,000 clones, around 94% of which show up once; 15% to 17% is in the top ten. Sequenced material: CD4+ or CD8+ T cells sorted from blood, taken in a trial of the OX40 agonist ivuxolimab. The receptor was derived from an adult with an advanced solid tumor such as melanoma, head and neck, liver or kidney cancer.

The CDR3 coding sequence is TGTGCCAGTAGTATGGGACAGCTTAGCAATCAGCCCCAGCATTTT. Protein sequence: CASSMGQLSNQPQHF. The chain links TRBV19 to TRBJ1-5; 7 bases map to TRBD1. CDR1 and CDR2 from the germline V gene are LNHDA and SQIVND (reference sequence). This CDR3 is built from 15 residues. The junction had 2 bases not matched to a gene; V was cut back by 3 bases and J by 0 bases.